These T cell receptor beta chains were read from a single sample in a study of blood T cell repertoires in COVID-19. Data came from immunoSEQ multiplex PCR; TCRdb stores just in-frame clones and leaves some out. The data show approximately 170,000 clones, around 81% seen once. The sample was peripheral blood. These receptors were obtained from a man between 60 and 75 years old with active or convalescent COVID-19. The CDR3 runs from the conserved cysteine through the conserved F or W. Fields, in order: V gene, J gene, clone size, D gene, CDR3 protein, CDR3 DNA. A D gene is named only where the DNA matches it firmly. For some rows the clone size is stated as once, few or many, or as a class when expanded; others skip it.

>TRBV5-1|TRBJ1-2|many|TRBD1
CASSLGTGLYGYTF
TGCGCCAGCAGCTTGGGGACAGGTTTATATGGCTACACCTTC
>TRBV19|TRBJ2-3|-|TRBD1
CASSAGQASTDTQYF
TGTGCCAGTAGTGCAGGACAGGCGAGCACAGATACGCAGTATTTT
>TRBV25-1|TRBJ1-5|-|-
CASSDGVQPQHF
TGTGCCAGCAGTGATGGAGTTCAGCCCCAGCATTTT
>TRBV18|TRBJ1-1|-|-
CASSPPGSYTEAFF
TGTGCCAGCTCACCACCCGGGTCCTACACTGAAGCTTTCTTT
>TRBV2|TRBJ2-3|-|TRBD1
CASSRRVGTGATDTQYF
TGTGCCAGCAGCCGCCGAGTCGGGACAGGGGCAACAGATACGCAGTATTTT
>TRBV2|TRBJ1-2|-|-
CASSEARDSRGGYTF
TGTGCCAGCAGTGAAGCGCGGGACTCAAGGGGTGGCTACACCTTC
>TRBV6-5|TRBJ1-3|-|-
CASSPGGASGNTIYF
TGTGCCAGCAGTCCGGGCGGGGCTTCTGGAAACACCATATATTTT
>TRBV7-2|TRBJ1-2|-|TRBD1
CASSYGTGGPIGGYTF
TGTGCCAGCAGCTATGGGACAGGGGGTCCCATAGGTGGCTACACCTTC
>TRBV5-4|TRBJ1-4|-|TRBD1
CASSLGTGPGGNEKLFF
TGTGCCAGCAGCTTAGGGACAGGGCCGGGTGGTAATGAAAAACTGTTTTTT
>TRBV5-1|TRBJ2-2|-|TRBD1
CASSLQTGGVANTGELFF
TGCGCCAGCAGCTTACAAACAGGGGGCGTAGCGAACACCGGGGAGCTGTTTTTT
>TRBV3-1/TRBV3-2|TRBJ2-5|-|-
CASSQEEYLRTQYF
TGTGCCAGCAGCCAAGAGGAGTACCTTCGGACCCAGTACTTC
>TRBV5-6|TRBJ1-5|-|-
CASSVYRNQPQHF
TGTGCCAGCAGCGTCTACAGAAATCAGCCCCAGCATTTT
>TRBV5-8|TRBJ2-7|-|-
CASVQLRFEQYF
TGTGCCAGCGTTCAACTACGTTTTGAGCAGTACTTC